This T cell receptor beta chain was profiled in a study of identical twins. Study-wide points: When twins shared out-of-frame alpha sequences, those sequences had excess low generation probability. Excess twin sharing in beta out-of-frame sequences was weaker. With monozygotic twins, out-of-frame TCR alpha sharing exceeded what models estimated.

In this sample, this clonotype turned up a few times. What it recognizes is unknown. Germline V gene data show CDR1 as WSHSY and CDR2 as SAAADI. The CDR3 is 15 residues long. V was trimmed by 3 bases and J by 5 bases, leaving 11 bases between them. One entry per CDR3 protein, called by TCRdb with MiXCR from the 5' RACE reads. The repertoire has 1.5 million or so distinct CDR3 sequences, 25% to 35% of them found once; the top ten carry less than 0.35%. Sequencing was carried out using cord blood. The chain recombines TRBV10-2 with TRBJ1-6, with D possibly TRBD1 on 5 matching bases. The receptor's source is a newborn girl in good health. In DNA, the CDR3 is TGCGCCAGCAGTGACCCAGGGACCAATAATTCACCCCTCCACTTT. Translated: CASSDPGTNNSPLHF.